This TCR beta chain was sequenced for a study of early T cells in non-severe SARS-CoV-2 infection. Study-wide points: Anti-spike CD8 responses were favored in VDJdb matching, and private and CD4 specificities were missed.

This clonotype was recorded at least ten times. What it binds is not known. Germline assignment: CDR1 DFQATT and CDR2 SNEGSKA (reference sequence). V shed 1 base, J shed 5 bases, and the junction held 7 bases outside the gene matches. This CDR3 is 15 amino acids long. Unique molecular identifiers were added to individual cDNA molecules. TCRdb called the 5' RACE reads again in MiXCR, with one record for every CDR3 protein. The sample includes around 30,000 distinct CDR3 sequences, 5% to 7% of them seen just once. This TCR derives from an adult who was a healthcare worker with PCR-confirmed SARS-CoV-2 infection or an uninfected control (not recorded which). Sample: whole blood. The chain employs TRBV20-1 and TRBJ2-7, with TRBD1 matching 11 bases. The CDR3 coding sequence is TGCAGTGCTAGAGTTAGCGGGACAGGGGGGAACGAGCAGTACTTC. Protein: CSARVSGTGGNEQYF.